These T cell receptor beta chains were read from a single sample in a study of blood T cell repertoires in COVID-19. Produced via immunoSEQ multiplex PCR; TCRdb's table is partial and in-frame only. The data contain around 82,000 clones, approximately 89% of them singletons. Sequencing input: peripheral blood. The receptors stem from a man between 65 and 79 years old with active or convalescent COVID-19. Each CDR3 is given with its conserved first and last residue. Each record gives: J gene, D gene, clone size, V gene, CDR3 DNA, CDR3 protein. D genes are given only for firm matches. Not all rows give a size; the values are once, few, many and, for expanded clones, a class.

j_call: TRBJ2-3
d_call: TRBD1
clone_size: .
v_call: TRBV6-2/TRBV6-3
cdr3_nt: TGTGCCAGCAGTTACCACAGGGGCGCTAGCACAGATACGCAGTATTTT
cdr3_aa: CASSYHRGASTDTQYF

j_call: TRBJ2-1
d_call: TRBD2
clone_size: .
v_call: TRBV9
cdr3_nt: TGTGCCAGCAGCGAGAGGGGCCTAGCGGCTTACAATGAGCAGTTCTTC
cdr3_aa: CASSERGLAAYNEQFF

j_call: TRBJ1-2
d_call: .
clone_size: .
v_call: TRBV5-6
cdr3_nt: TGTGCCAGCAGCTTATCGGGGGGGCCTGGCTACACCTTC
cdr3_aa: CASSLSGGPGYTF

j_call: TRBJ1-5
d_call: TRBD1
clone_size: .
v_call: TRBV19
cdr3_nt: TGTGCCAGTAGTCCCCGGACAGGGGGCAATAGCAATCAGCCCCAGCATTTT
cdr3_aa: CASSPRTGGNSNQPQHF

j_call: TRBJ1-1
d_call: .
clone_size: .
v_call: TRBV29-1
cdr3_nt: TGCAGCGTTCAAAAAAGGTCAGGGGCTGAAGCTTTCTTT
cdr3_aa: CSVQKRSGAEAFF

j_call: TRBJ1-1
d_call: .
clone_size: few
v_call: TRBV5-1
cdr3_nt: TGCGCCAGCAGCTTGGGAACGGGTAGCACTGAAGCTTTCTTT
cdr3_aa: CASSLGTGSTEAFF

j_call: TRBJ1-2
d_call: .
clone_size: .
v_call: TRBV6-2/TRBV6-3
cdr3_nt: TGTGCCAGCAGCCAGGGACTTGGCTACACCTTC
cdr3_aa: CASSQGLGYTF

j_call: TRBJ1-5
d_call: TRBD1
clone_size: .
v_call: TRBV25-1
cdr3_nt: TGTGCCAGCAGTGAATCAGGGGGCGCGGGCCAGCCCCAGCATTTT
cdr3_aa: CASSESGGAGQPQHF

j_call: TRBJ1-1
d_call: TRBD1
clone_size: .
v_call: TRBV5-4
cdr3_nt: TGTGCCAGCAGCTTGGACAGGGGGCTTACTGAAGCTTTCTTT
cdr3_aa: CASSLDRGLTEAFF

j_call: TRBJ1-2
d_call: .
clone_size: .
v_call: TRBV7-8
cdr3_nt: TGTGCCAGCAGCCGCGATCGGGACTTTGGCTACACCTTC
cdr3_aa: CASSRDRDFGYTF

j_call: TRBJ2-1
d_call: TRBD2
clone_size: .
v_call: TRBV10-3
cdr3_nt: TGTGCCATCAGGCCTAGCGGGGCCAATGAGCAGTTCTTC
cdr3_aa: CAIRPSGANEQFF

j_call: TRBJ1-2
d_call: .
clone_size: .
v_call: TRBV21-1
cdr3_nt: TGTGCCAGCAGCAAAGCGCCGGGGTGCGGCTACACCTTC
cdr3_aa: CASSKAPGCGYTF

j_call: TRBJ1-4
d_call: .
clone_size: .
v_call: TRBV5-4
cdr3_nt: TGTGCCAGCAGCTCCGGAGGGGGGGTCGCAACTAATGAAAAACTGTTTTTT
cdr3_aa: CASSSGGGVATNEKLFF

j_call: TRBJ2-5
d_call: TRBD1
clone_size: .
v_call: TRBV5-8
cdr3_nt: TGTGCCAGCAGCTTGAGGGACAGGGGGCAAGAGACCCAGTACTTC
cdr3_aa: CASSLRDRGQETQYF

j_call: TRBJ2-1
d_call: TRBD2
clone_size: .
v_call: TRBV6-4
cdr3_nt: TGTGCCCGCAGTGCCTCTCCAGCGGGGGGGGGTAATGAGCAGTTCTTC
cdr3_aa: CARSASPAGGGNEQFF

j_call: TRBJ2-7
d_call: TRBD2
clone_size: .
v_call: TRBV29-1
cdr3_nt: TGCAGCGTTGAGAAGGGAGGGAACGAGCAGTACTTC
cdr3_aa: CSVEKGGNEQYF

j_call: TRBJ2-7
d_call: TRBD2
clone_size: .
v_call: TRBV10-3
cdr3_nt: TGTGCCGTGTCGGGGGGAGCCGAATGGGGGCAGTACTTC
cdr3_aa: CAVSGGAEWGQYF